This passage covers 26 T cell receptor beta chains from one sample sequenced in a study of regulatory T cells in long-lasting Graves disease. Noted time point: newly diagnosed GD, antithyroid drugs for less than 3 months. The TCR library was made from RNA that had been extracted from PBMCs in TRIzol. Libraries of TCR beta came from iRepertoire HTBI primers plus Arm-PCR of CDR3 regions. TCRdb processed the multiplex PCR reads anew with MiXCR; each CDR3 protein has one entry. The sample shows some 230,000 distinct CDR3 sequences, around 20% of them seen only once. The sample in question was peripheral blood mononuclear cells (PBMCs), obtained at new diagnosis, from a patient treated with antithyroid drugs. These receptors were taken from a female donor with Graves disease.

This clonotype occurred many times. This chain connects TRBV9 to TRBJ1-4; D not certain. The CDR3 has 15 residues. With 0 bases removed from V and 8 bases from J, the gap between germline ends came to 14 bases. CDR1 is SGDLS and CDR2 is YYNGEE in the germline V gene. The CDR3 region has the DNA TGTGCCAGCAGCGTAGCCGCCGCGGGGAGAGAAAAACTGTTTTTT. Translation gives CASSVAAAGREKLFF.

J is TRBJ2-1 and V is TRBV11-2; 7 nucleotides line up with TRBD2. After removal of 1 base from V and 8 bases from J, the junction contained 8 bases not matched to a gene. The CDR3 covers 15 residues. The V gene's germline CDR1 is SGHAT and CDR2 FQNNGV. CDR3 region: CASSLGGLFVHEQFF. CDR3 in DNA: TGTGCCAGCAGCTTAGGGGGACTATTCGTCCATGAGCAGTTCTTC.

This clonotype was recorded many times. The chain couples TRBV5-1 to TRBJ2-7; TRBD2 aligns across 7 bases. The CDR3 is 15 residues long. Germline V gene lookup returns CDR1 SGHRS and CDR2 YFSETQ. V shed 0 bases and J 6 bases; nucleotides not matched to a gene: 9. The CDR3 sequence is CASSLARLAAAEQYF. CDR3 nucleotide sequence: TGCGCCAGCAGCTTGGCCAGACTAGCTGCGGCCGAGCAGTACTTC.

Comments on this clonotype: This may be a read error: a much more frequent sequence differs by one nucleotide. The conserved phenylalanine or tryptophan normally closing the CDR3 is absent here, so this likely arose from a read error. The rearrangement uses TRBV29-1 and TRBJ2-3; 11 nucleotides line up with TRBD2. This CDR3 spans 15 amino acids. Trimming cost V 2 bases and J 4 bases; bases outside gene matches: 5. CDR1 and CDR2 from the germline V gene are SQVTM and ANQGSEA. In DNA form, the CDR3 reads TGCAGCGTTGAACATAGCGGGAGGGCCGCAGATACGCAGTATCTT. This gives the protein CSVEHSGRAADTQYL.

The sample holds many counts of this clonotype. This sequence joins TRBV19 and TRBJ2-5; maybe TRBD1 (5 bases). V was shortened by 3 bases and J by 4 bases, with 18 bases between the two germline ends. This CDR3 is 16 amino acids long. Germline-derived CDR1 and CDR2 are LNHDA and SQIVND (reference sequence). CDR3: CASSMGRGADLETQYF. In DNA form, the CDR3 reads TGTGCCAGTAGTATGGGAAGGGGCGCGGATTTAGAGACCCAGTACTTC.

This clonotype has at least ten counts. The rearrangement joins TRBV27 to TRBJ2-5; 9 bases are shared with TRBD1. J gave up 5 bases and V 7 bases, and 11 bases lay outside the gene matches. CDR3 size: 15 residues. CDR1 and CDR2 (germline): MNHEY, SMNVEV (reference sequence). The CDR3 loop reads CASKSETGGSETQYF. The CDR3 DNA is TGTGCCAGCAAGTCAGAGACAGGGGGTTCGGAGACCCAGTACTTC.

The CDR3 DNA reads as TGCAGTGCTAGCCCAGACAACAATGAGCAGTTCTTC. Residues: CSASPDNNEQFF. The gene calls are TRBV20-1 and TRBJ2-1, with D unclear. Germline assignment: CDR1 DFQATT and CDR2 SNEGSKA (reference sequence). V was shortened by 3 bases and J by 5 bases, with 8 bases between the two germline ends. This CDR3 is built from 12 residues.

CDR3 coding DNA: TGTGCCAGCAGCCTTAGCGGGAGGGCGGTCGAGCAGTACTTC. This encodes CASSLSGRAVEQYF. The chain couples TRBV12-3 or TRBV12-4 to TRBJ2-7; 11 bases are a match to TRBD2. The CDR3 extends over 14 amino acids. The ends lost 6 bases at V and 6 bases at J; junction bases unmatched: 7.

This clonotype was observed at least ten times. The chain combines TRBV6-1 with TRBJ1-4; no reliable D call. V lost 6 bases and J 0 bases, leaving 5 bases between the germline ends. Germline assignment: CDR1 MNHNS and CDR2 SASEGT. This CDR3 is 13 amino acids long. The CDR3, as DNA: TGTGCCAGCAGGGAATCAACTAATGAAAAACTGTTTTTT. Encoded protein: CASRESTNEKLFF.

This chain connects TRBV12-3 or TRBV12-4 to TRBJ2-7; D is uncertain. Trimming took off 0 bases at V and 4 bases at J, with 13 bases between the two ends. The CDR3 contains 15 residues. CDR3 nucleotide sequence: TGTGCCAGCAGTTTAGCCCCTATCCCAAGGTACGAGCAGTACTTC. As protein: CASSLAPIPRYEQYF.

The J gene is TRBJ1-5, the V gene TRBV20-1; possibly TRBD1 for D (6 bases). CDR1 is DFQATT, CDR2 SNEGSKA, per germline (reference sequence). The CDR3 is 15 residues long. The V end was cut by 1 base, the J end by 0 bases, with 10 bases between. Here the CDR3 DNA reads TGCAGTGCTAGAGGGACAGCTTATAGCAATCAGCCCCAGCATTTT. The encoded protein is CSARGTAYSNQPQHF.

This clonotype has a handful of counts. A far larger clone lies a single base away; this is likely a read error. The rearrangement links TRBV9 to TRBJ2-1, with 15 bases aligning to TRBD2. CDR3 length equals 16 residues. With 9 bases clipped from V and 6 bases from J, the junction kept 10 bases outside the gene matches. The germline V gene has CDR1 SGDLS and CDR2 YYNGEE. The CDR3 region is CANSAGLAGGSNEQFF. DNA of the CDR3: TGTGCCAACAGTGCGGGACTAGCGGGAGGATCCAATGAGCAGTTCTTC.

This clonotype was observed many times. CDR3 protein: CASSVGPSSYNEQFF. The CDR3 DNA follows: TGTGCCAGCAGCGTAGGACCGTCCTCCTACAATGAGCAGTTCTTC. The chain employs TRBV9 and TRBJ2-1, with unresolved D. CDR3 length equals 15 residues. Per germline, CDR1 SGDLS and CDR2 YYNGEE. Trimming stripped 0 bases from V and 0 bases from J, with 7 bases between.

In this sample, this clonotype turned up many times. J is TRBJ1-2 and V is TRBV28, with D uncertain. Trimming shortened V by 6 bases and J by 0 bases, and 17 bases separated the two germline ends. In germline, CDR1 is MDHEN, CDR2 SYDVKM. This CDR3 spans 16 amino acids. The CDR3 reads CASSVQRGEANYGYTF. CDR3 sequence (DNA): TGTGCCAGCAGCGTACAGCGCGGAGAGGCTAACTATGGCTACACCTTC.

This clonotype was observed at least ten times. The chain uses TRBV7-9 and TRBJ2-2; 7 bases line up with TRBD2. The CDR3 runs 15 residues. CDR1 is SEHNR and CDR2 is FQNEAQ in the germline V gene (reference sequence). V shed 6 bases and J 1 base; nucleotides not matched to a gene: 5. CDR3 residues: CASRPLAENTGELFF. The DNA for the CDR3 is TGTGCCAGCAGACCTCTAGCGGAGAACACCGGGGAGCTGTTTTTT.

Ten or more counts support this clonotype. V usage is TRBV9 and J usage is TRBJ2-4; TRBD1 might be the D (6 bases). V was pared by 0 bases and J by 0 bases, with 22 bases between. Germline loops: CDR1 SGDLS, CDR2 YYNGEE. This CDR3 comprises 20 residues. CDR3: CASSVGSPLRGTTAKNIQYF. Here the CDR3 DNA reads TGTGCCAGCAGCGTAGGCTCTCCCCTACGAGGGACAACAGCCAAAAACATTCAGTACTTC.

This clonotype came up many times. The chain couples TRBV11-2 to TRBJ1-2, with 7 bases lining up with TRBD1. J was trimmed by 6 bases and V by 4 bases; bases with no gene match: 8. CDR3 length: 14 amino acids. From germline, CDR1 is SGHAT and CDR2 FQNNGV. Here the CDR3 DNA reads TGTGCCAGCAGCTCAACGACAGGGATAGATGGCTACACCTTC. Its protein product is CASSSTTGIDGYTF.

This clonotype was seen at least ten times. The DNA for the CDR3 is TGTGCCAGCAGCTCCCTGGGGGGTCAATGGGAGACCCAGTACTTC. Amino acids: CASSSLGGQWETQYF. The rearrangement joins TRBV28 to TRBJ2-5, with TRBD2 as a possible D gene (6 bases). Trimming cost V 6 bases and J 5 bases, with 19 bases left between them. The CDR3 runs 15 residues. Germline V CDR1 and CDR2: MDHEN, SYDVKM.

This clonotype was counted ten times or more. This chain connects TRBV28 to TRBJ1-2, with TRBD1 matching 7 bases. The ends lost 6 bases at V and 6 bases at J; junction bases unmatched: 7. This CDR3 comprises 13 residues. Germline V gene data show CDR1 as MDHEN and CDR2 as SYDVKM. CDR3 sequence: CASRRDRGDGYTF. For the CDR3, the DNA is TGTGCCAGCAGAAGGGACAGAGGGGATGGCTACACCTTC.

The V call is TRBV28, the J call TRBJ1-5; D remains ambiguous. This CDR3 is 13 amino acids long. Between the trimmed V and J ends, which lost 6 bases and 6 bases, there was a span of 12 bases. The germline V gene encodes CDR1 MDHEN and CDR2 SYDVKM. As DNA, the CDR3 is TGTGCCAGCAGCGTGGCGCAATTTCAGCCCCAGCATTTT. Encoded protein: CASSVAQFQPQHF.

This chain connects TRBV29-1 to TRBJ2-7, with a tentative D call TRBD2 (6 bases). There are 11 residues in the CDR3. CDR1 and CDR2 (germline): SQVTM, ANQGSEA. V lost 5 bases and J 4 bases, leaving 9 bases between the germline ends. For the CDR3, the DNA is TGCAGCGTTCTGGAGGGTTACGAGCAGTACTTC. As protein: CSVLEGYEQYF.

To note about this clonotype: It differs at one base from a far larger clone, so likely a read error. CDR3 in amino acids: CASSLVAAYNEQYF. CDR3 coding DNA: TGTGCCAGCAGTTTAGTAGCGGCCTACAATGAGCAGTACTTC. The chain has TRBV12-3 or TRBV12-4 and TRBJ2-7, with a possible D match to TRBD2 (6 bases). This CDR3 is built from 14 residues. V shed 1 base and J shed 7 bases, with 14 bases lying between them.

This clonotype was counted many times. Here the CDR3 reads CASSLTLIYSNQPQHF. CDR3 nucleotides: TGTGCCAGCAGTTTAACCCTAATCTATAGCAATCAGCCCCAGCATTTT. The chain has TRBV28 and TRBJ1-5; D remains unclear. The V gene's germline CDR1 is MDHEN and CDR2 SYDVKM. The CDR3 runs to 16 residues. V dropped 2 bases and J dropped 0 bases, with 11 bases sitting between them.

This clonotype was counted many times. This chain connects TRBV18 to TRBJ2-7; 8 bases map to TRBD1. This CDR3 region has 14 residues. Germline trimming cut 2 bases from V and 5 bases from J; bases unmatched to any gene: 5. Looked up from germline, CDR1 is KGHSH and CDR2 is LQKENI. The CDR3: CASSPNRGSDEQYF. The DNA of the CDR3 is TGTGCCAGCTCACCAAACAGGGGGAGCGACGAGCAGTACTTC.

Many counts were recorded for this clonotype. The rearrangement joins TRBV9 to TRBJ2-1, with 11 positions matching TRBD2. CDR3 length: 15 amino acids. V lost 3 bases to trimming and J lost 6 bases; unmatched junction nucleotides: 5. From germline, CDR1 is SGDLS and CDR2 YYNGEE. The DNA for the CDR3 is TGTGCCAGCAGCGCCAGACTAGCGGGAAGCAATGAGCAGTTCTTC. This gives the protein CASSARLAGSNEQFF.

The table lists this clonotype with a few counts. The V gene is TRBV9, the J gene TRBJ2-3, with 9 bases aligning to TRBD2. The CDR3 contains 15 residues. Germline V CDR1 and CDR2: SGDLS, YYNGEE. J lost 4 bases, V lost 4 bases, and 7 bases had no gene match. CDR3: CASSILAGEADTQYF. The CDR3 DNA reads TGTGCCAGCAGCATATTAGCGGGAGAGGCAGATACGCAGTATTTT.